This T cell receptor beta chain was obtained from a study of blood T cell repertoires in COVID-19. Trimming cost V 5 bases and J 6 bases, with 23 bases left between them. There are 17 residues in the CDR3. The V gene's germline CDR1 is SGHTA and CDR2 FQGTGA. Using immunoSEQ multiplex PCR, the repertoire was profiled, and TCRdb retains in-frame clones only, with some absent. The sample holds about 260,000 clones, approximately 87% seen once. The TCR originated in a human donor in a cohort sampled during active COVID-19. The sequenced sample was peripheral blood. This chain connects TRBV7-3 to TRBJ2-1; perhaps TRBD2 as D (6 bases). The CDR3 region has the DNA TGTGCCAGCAGCCGCCTTGAGCGCGGAGGGATCGGCAATGAGCAGTTCTTC. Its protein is CASSRLERGGIGNEQFF.